This TCR beta chain was documented in a study of cytomegalovirus exposure and HLA in healthy donors. The CDR3 is 18 residues long. CDR1 is MNHNS and CDR2 is SASEGT in the germline V gene. V dropped 4 bases and J dropped 2; count of bases not matched to a gene: 10. In the PCR, 60 Vbeta and 13 Jbeta primers were used. Here immunoSEQ multiplex PCR was the method, and the copy in TCRdb shows in-frame clones only, minus some. The repertoire holds about 200,000 clones, with about four fifths as singletons. This clone was found a few times. The antigen remains undetermined. Study-wide results and caveats: Later analysis found that TCR beta chains associated with HLA were more clonally expanded than other, equally common chains. Cytomegalovirus status was reportedly diagnosed by the classifier with high sensitivity and specificity.

The source material was PBMCs. V is TRBV6-1 and J is TRBJ2-6, with 8 positions matching TRBD1. This receptor was obtained from a woman between 50 and 59 years old in good health and CMV-seronegative. This CDR3 reads CASSGAGGYRAGANVLTF. The DNA for the CDR3 is TGTGCCAGCAGTGGAGCAGGGGGCTATCGAGCTGGGGCCAACGTCCTGACTTTC.